What follows are 5 T cell receptor beta chains derived from one specimen sequenced in a study of blood T cell repertoires in COVID-19. Sequencing used immunoSEQ multiplex PCR; TCRdb keeps in-frame clones, though not all of them. The profile shows some 160,000 clones, 85% to 90% of them singletons. The sample taken for sequencing was peripheral blood. Receptor source: a woman aged 55-69 years with active COVID-19.

This clone was observed once. The V and J genes are TRBV28 and TRBJ2-3, with 10 positions matching TRBD1. From germline, CDR1 is MDHEN and CDR2 SYDVKM. The CDR3 has 15 amino acids. With V trimmed by 10 bases and J by 4 bases, 11 bases remained unmatched. CDR3 DNA sequence: TGTGCCACTACATCCCGGGACAGGGGCCCAGATACGCAGTATTTT. It yields the protein CATTSRDRGPDTQYF. The whole variable domain, remainder taken from reference TRBV28 and TRBJ2-3, is DVKVTQSSRYLVKRTGEKVFLECVQDMDHENMFWYRQDPGLGLRLIYFSYDVKMKEKGDIPEGYSVSREKKERFSLILESASTNQTSMYLCATTSRDRGPDTQYFGPGTRLTVL.

The chain couples TRBV4-3 to TRBJ2-3; 8 bases are shared with TRBD2. This CDR3 has 18 residues. Germline assignment: CDR1 LGHNA and CDR2 YSLEER. J lost 0 bases, V lost 1 base, and 9 bases had no gene match. The CDR3 region has the DNA TGCGCCAGCAGCCAAGGGAGGGCTAGCGGGCTAAGCACAGATACGCAGTATTTT. It specifies CASSQGRASGLSTDTQYF.

The chain has TRBV5-6 and TRBJ2-5; D may be TRBD2 (6 bases). This CDR3 comprises 14 residues. In germline, CDR1 is SGHDT, CDR2 YYEEEE. Trimming cost V 0 bases and J 4 bases, with 10 bases left between them. CDR3 DNA sequence: TGTGCCAGCAGCTTGGGAAGAGCGGGAGAGACCCAGTACTTC. Translation gives CASSLGRAGETQYF.

The V gene is TRBV6-4, the J gene TRBJ1-1; the D is unclear. The CDR3 runs to 13 residues. Germline V gene data show CDR1 as MRHNA and CDR2 as SNTAGT. The ends were cut back, 2 bases at V and 4 bases at J, with 8 bases in the middle. The CDR3 coding sequence is TGTGCCAGCAGTGACACCATACTCACTGAAGCTTTCTTT. Translating gives CASSDTILTEAFF.

This chain links TRBV20-1 with TRBJ1-1; D remains ambiguous. Germline-derived CDR1 and CDR2 are DFQATT and SNEGSKA (reference sequence). The CDR3 is 11 residues long. V lost 2 bases to trimming and J lost 8 bases, with 9 bases between them. The CDR3 protein is CSARSESEAFF. CDR3 nucleotides: TGCAGTGCTAGATCCGAGTCAGAAGCTTTCTTT.